One and the same sample provided the 9 T cell receptor beta chains below, sequenced in a study of shared clonotypes between healthy human individuals. Measured with immunoSEQ multiplex PCR; TCRdb has only the in-frame clones, and not every one. Of about 1 million clones in the sample, approximately 72% were seen once. Sequencing was performed on memory CD4+ T cells sorted from blood. Subset denoted: CD45RA-negative fraction. These receptors were obtained from a man between 18 and 29 years old in good health.

This clone appeared a few times. This chain joins TRBV6-4 and TRBJ2-1; TRBD2 matches 12 bases. Germline values: CDR1 MRHNA, CDR2 SNTAGT. The length of the CDR3 is 15 residues. With V trimmed by 6 bases and J by 8 bases, 8 bases remained unmatched. The CDR3 protein is CASSATSGGGDEQFF. The CDR3, as DNA: TGTGCCAGCAGCGCGACTAGCGGGGGTGGGGATGAGCAGTTCTTC.

CDR3 coding DNA: TGTGCCTGGAGTCTGGGGGGTGGGGCAGCAGATACGCAGTATTTT. Its translation is CAWSLGGGAADTQYF. V is TRBV30 and J is TRBJ2-3; possible D gene TRBD2, 6 bases. There are 15 residues in the CDR3. Trimming took 2 bases from V and 4 from J, leaving 16 bases between them. CDR1 and CDR2 from the germline V gene are GTSNPN and SVGIG (reference sequence).

The chain carries TRBV4-1 and TRBJ1-4; D possibly corresponds to TRBD1 (6 bases). V gave up 0 bases and J gave up 8 bases, with 13 bases separating them. The CDR3 totals 15 residues. The V gene's germline CDR1 is MGHRA and CDR2 YSYEKL. CDR3 nucleotide sequence: TGCGCCAGCAGCCAAGATCAGGGGAGATCAGAAAAACTGTTTTTT. It encodes CASSQDQGRSEKLFF.

V is TRBV19 and J is TRBJ1-1; tentatively, D is TRBD1 (5 bases). V was trimmed by 5 bases and J by 4 bases, leaving 14 bases between them. The germline gives CDR1 LNHDA, CDR2 SQIVND (reference sequence). The CDR3 loop spans 14 amino acids. The CDR3, as DNA: TGTGCCAGTAGTCGCCAATTCGGGGGCACTGAAGCTTTCTTT. Translation: CASSRQFGGTEAFF.

The chain joins TRBV6-6 to TRBJ1-4, with D uncertain. Deletions cut 4 bases from V and 8 bases from J, with 11 bases between. The CDR3 contains 13 residues. Looked up from germline, CDR1 is MNHNY and CDR2 is SVGAGI (reference sequence). This chain's CDR3 is CASSSARAEKLFF. DNA of the CDR3: TGTGCCAGCAGTTCTGCGCGGGCGGAAAAACTGTTTTTT.

CDR3 coding DNA: TGTGCCAGCAGCGCCAGGGGGCTGTATAATGAAAAACTGTTTTTT. As protein: CASSARGLYNEKLFF. The chain combines TRBV9 with TRBJ1-4, with 8 bases identical to TRBD1. Per germline, CDR1 SGDLS and CDR2 YYNGEE. CDR3 length: 15 amino acids. V dropped 3 bases and J dropped 4; count of bases not matched to a gene: 5.

The gene calls are TRBV18 and TRBJ1-6; D perhaps matches TRBD1 (6 bases). The CDR3 is 14 amino acids. V was pared by 3 bases and J by 5 bases, with 8 bases between. Germline V gene sequence: CDR1 KGHSH, CDR2 LQKENI. CDR3 nucleotide sequence: TGTGCCAGCTCACCGGGACATCATAATTCACCCCTCCACTTT. Translation gives CASSPGHHNSPLHF.

This clone was observed a single time. The chain combines TRBV1 with TRBJ2-5; no DNA check was done on the table's D call, TRBD2. TRBV1 is listed as a pseudogene. The CDR3 has 16 amino acids. The CDR3 loop reads CTSSHSRDSKQETQYF. The DNA for the CDR3 is TGCACCAGCAGTCACAGCCGGGACTCCAAACAAGAGACCCAGTACTTC.

V and J are TRBV7-3 and TRBJ1-5, with D possibly being TRBD1 (6 bases). Germline V gene lookup returns CDR1 SGHTA and CDR2 FQGTGA. This CDR3 is 13 amino acids long. V shed 4 bases and J shed 9 bases, with 13 bases lying between them. The CDR3 DNA follows: TGTGCCAGCAGCTCACAGGGCGGCGGGCCCCAGCATTTT. This codes for CASSSQGGGPQHF.